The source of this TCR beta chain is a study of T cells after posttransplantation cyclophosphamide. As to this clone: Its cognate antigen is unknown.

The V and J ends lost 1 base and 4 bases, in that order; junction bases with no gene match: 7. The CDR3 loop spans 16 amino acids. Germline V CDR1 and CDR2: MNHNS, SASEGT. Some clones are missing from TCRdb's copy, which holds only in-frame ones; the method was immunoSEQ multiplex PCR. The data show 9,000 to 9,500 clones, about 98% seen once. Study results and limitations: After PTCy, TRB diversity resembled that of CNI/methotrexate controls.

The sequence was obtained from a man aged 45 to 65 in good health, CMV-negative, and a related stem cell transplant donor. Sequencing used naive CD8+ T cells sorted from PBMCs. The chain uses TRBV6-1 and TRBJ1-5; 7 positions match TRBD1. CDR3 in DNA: TGTGCCAGCAGTGAAGTTGAGGGGGCAGTGAATCAGCCCCAGCATTTT. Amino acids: CASSEVEGAVNQPQHF.